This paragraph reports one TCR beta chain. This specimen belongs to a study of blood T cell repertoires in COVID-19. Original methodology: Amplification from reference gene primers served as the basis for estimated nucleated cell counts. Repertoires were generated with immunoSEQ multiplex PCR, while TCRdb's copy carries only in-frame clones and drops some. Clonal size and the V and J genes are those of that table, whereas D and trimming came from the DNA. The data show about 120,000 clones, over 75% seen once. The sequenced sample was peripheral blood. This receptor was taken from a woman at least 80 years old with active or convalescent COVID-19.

This chain's CDR3 is CASRPPTSGSMGEQYF. Written as DNA, the CDR3 is TGTGCAAGTCGCCCCCCAACTAGCGGGAGTATGGGCGAGCAGTACTTC. The rearrangement links TRBV12-2 to TRBJ2-7; TRBD2 was called by the table and not checked on the DNA. TRBV12-2 is classified as a pseudogene. This CDR3 comprises 16 residues.